Ten or more counts support the clone carrying this TCR beta chain. V dropped 6 bases and J dropped 2 bases, with 27 bases sitting between them. The CDR3 loop spans 19 amino acids. Germline CDR1 reads SGHVS; CDR2 reads FNYEAQ. Axillary draining lymph nodes of breast cancer patients supplied the node samples. TCRdb processed the multiplex PCR reads anew with MiXCR; each CDR3 protein has one entry. This table holds 200,000 or so distinct CDR3 sequences, approximately 30% found once. This sample was taken from a study of breast tumors, draining lymph nodes, adjacent tissues. The chain employs TRBV7-6 and TRBJ2-3; D is unresolved. Sequencing was carried out using axillary lymph node tissue. The receptor comes from a female donor with breast cancer. Some clones in this sample may be carry-over from other donors' samples. This CDR3 is CASSPTDPGPATITDTQYF. The DNA of the CDR3 is TGTGCCAGCAGTCCTACTGATCCGGGCCCCGCAACCATCACAGATACGCAGTATTTT.